The present entry profiles one TCR beta chain with its context. Its target is not known. This record comes from a study of beta chain features in type 1 diabetes. Findings and limits, study-wide: Moderately but significantly shorter TCRB CDR3s were found in Type 1 diabetes patients in all four CD4+ subsets.

Expressed TCRB transcripts were sequenced, since all the RNA that had been isolated was reverse transcribed. Assay: immunoSEQ multiplex PCR; the TCRdb copy retains only in-frame clones and omits some. The table includes roughly 370,000 clones, approximately 15% detected once. V lost 3 bases, J lost 1 base, and 21 bases lay in between. The CDR3 length is 18 residues. Germline-derived CDR1 and CDR2 are MNHEY and SMNVEV (reference sequence). The receptor was derived from a man aged 25 to 45 in good health. J is TRBJ2-5 and V is TRBV27; D might be TRBD1 or TRBD2, each matching 5 bases. The source material was naive CD4+ T cells from blood. The CDR3 DNA sequence: TGTGCCAGCAGTTTTGGGGTGCCCATACTAGGGGTCCAAGAGACCCAGTACTTC. Translating gives CASSFGVPILGVQETQYF.